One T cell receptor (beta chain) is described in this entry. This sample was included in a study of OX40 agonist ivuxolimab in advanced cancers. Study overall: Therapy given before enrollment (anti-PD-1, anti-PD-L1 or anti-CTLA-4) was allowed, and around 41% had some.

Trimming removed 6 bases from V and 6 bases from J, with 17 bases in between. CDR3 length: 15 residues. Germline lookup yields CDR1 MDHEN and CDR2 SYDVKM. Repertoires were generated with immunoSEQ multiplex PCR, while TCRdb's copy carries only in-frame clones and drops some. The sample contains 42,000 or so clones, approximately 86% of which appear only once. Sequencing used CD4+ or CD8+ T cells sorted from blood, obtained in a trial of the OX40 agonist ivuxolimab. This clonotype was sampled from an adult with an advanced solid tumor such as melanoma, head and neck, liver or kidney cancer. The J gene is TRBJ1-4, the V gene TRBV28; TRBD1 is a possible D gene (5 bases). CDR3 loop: CASSPGRTQYEKLFF. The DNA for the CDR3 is TGTGCCAGCAGCCCGGGACGAACTCAGTATGAAAAACTGTTTTTT.